Presented here are 18 T cell receptor beta chains from one specimen sequenced in a study of regulatory T cells in long-lasting Graves disease. Time point reported: persistent/refractory GD, antithyroid drugs over 5 years with positive TRAb. Isolated PBMC RNA provided the starting material for the TCR library. TCR beta libraries were built with iRepertoire HTBI primers and Arm-PCR of CDR3 regions. TCRdb passed the multiplex PCR reads through MiXCR, listing each CDR3 protein once. The sample holds approximately 500,000 distinct CDR3 sequences, about a fifth seen once. Material: peripheral blood mononuclear cells (PBMCs), obtained when the disease was refractory, from a patient treated with antithyroid drugs. The receptor source for this set is a female donor with Graves disease.

The rearrangement uses TRBV7-9 and TRBJ1-5; the D gene is possibly TRBD1 (5 bases). The CDR3 loop spans 15 amino acids. Looked up from germline, CDR1 is SEHNR and CDR2 is FQNEAQ (reference sequence). Trimming took 0 bases from V and 3 from J, leaving 9 bases between them. CDR3 sequence reads: CASSLAKGLNQPQHF. In DNA, the CDR3 is TGTGCCAGCAGCTTAGCGAAGGGACTCAATCAGCCCCAGCATTTT.

The table lists this clonotype with a few counts. The chain couples TRBV7-2 to TRBJ1-1; 9 nucleotides line up with TRBD1. The CDR3 sequence is 15 residues long. J gave up 5 bases and V 1 base, and 5 bases lay outside the gene matches. CDR1 is SGHTA and CDR2 is FQGNSA in the germline V gene. This chain's CDR3 is CASSLGGQGMTEAFF. The CDR3 DNA sequence: TGTGCCAGCAGCTTAGGGGGACAGGGAATGACTGAAGCTTTCTTT.

This clonotype was found many times. This rearrangement joins TRBV11-3 to TRBJ2-7; perhaps TRBD2 as D (7 bases). V lost 4 bases and J lost 7, with 14 bases in between. The germline CDR1 and CDR2 sequences are SGHNT and YENEEA. The CDR3 runs to 13 residues. The CDR3 is CASSSTGGREQYF. CDR3 coding DNA: TGTGCCAGCAGCTCGACGGGGGGCAGGGAGCAGTACTTC.

This sequence joins TRBV7-6 and TRBJ2-7; 9 bases line up with TRBD2. CDR1 and CDR2 (germline): SGHVS, FNYEAQ. CDR3 length equals 15 residues. Trimming took 5 bases from V and 2 from J; bases not matched to a gene: 7. The chain's CDR3 is CASSQLAGAAYEQYF. CDR3 DNA sequence: TGTGCCAGCAGCCAACTAGCGGGCGCTGCCTACGAGCAGTACTTC.

The chain employs TRBV14 and TRBJ1-5; no firm D call. Germline CDR1 SGHDN, CDR2 FVKESK. Trimming took 3 bases from V and 5 from J, leaving 8 bases between them. The CDR3 sequence is 13 residues long. The CDR3 DNA reads TGTGCCAGCAGCCAGGCGGGAGATCAGCCCCAGCATTTT. Amino acid sequence: CASSQAGDQPQHF. The variable domain in full, with the rest retrieved from reference TRBV14 and TRBJ1-5, is EAGVTQFPSHSVIEKGQTVTLRCDPISGHDNLYWYRRVMGKEIKFLLHFVKESKQDESGMPNNRFLAERTGGTYSTLKVQPAELEDSGVYFCASSQAGDQPQHFGDGTRLSIL.

This clonotype was observed at least ten times. The chain is built from TRBV5-1 and TRBJ1-1; D unclear. Deletions cut 0 bases from V and 1 base from J, with 13 bases between. The germline CDR1 and CDR2 sequences are SGHRS and YFSETQ. This CDR3 has 16 residues. The CDR3 nucleotides read TGCGCCAGCAGCTTGGCCTTGGATACTGGGAACACTGAAGCTTTCTTT. The encoded protein is CASSLALDTGNTEAFF.

This sequence joins TRBV7-9 and TRBJ1-2, with no clear D. Germline CDR1 reads SEHNR; CDR2 reads FQNEAQ (reference sequence). The CDR3 totals 13 residues. V lost 3 bases, J lost 8 bases, and 13 bases lay in between. The CDR3: CASSFAAEDGYTF. The CDR3 bases are TGTGCCAGCAGCTTTGCGGCAGAAGACGGCTACACCTTC.

The chain combines TRBV14 with TRBJ2-5; D uncertain. V lost 3 bases and J 8 bases, leaving 13 bases between the germline ends. Germline CDR1 is SGHDN and CDR2 is FVKESK. There are 13 residues in the CDR3. The CDR3 loop is CASSQNNPTTQYF. The CDR3 DNA reads TGTGCCAGCAGCCAGAACAACCCGACCACCCAGTACTTC.

About this clonotype itself: This may come from a read error, since a much larger clone is one base off. The genes are TRBV28 and TRBJ1-4; 7 bases match TRBD1. J lost 6 bases, V lost 6 bases, and 7 bases had no gene match. The CDR3 has 14 residues. The germline CDR1 and CDR2 sequences are MDHEN and SYDVKM. The CDR3 sequence: CASSWTGFDEKLFF. The DNA for the CDR3 is TGTGCCAGCAGCTGGACAGGTTTTGATGAAAAACTGTTTTTT.

This sequence joins TRBV19 and TRBJ2-2, with 13 bases identical to TRBD2. After removal of 6 bases from V and 4 bases from J, the junction contained 8 bases not matched to a gene. Per germline, CDR1 LNHDA and CDR2 SQIVND (reference sequence). The CDR3 spans 17 residues. The DNA of the CDR3 is TGTGCCAGTAGCGGACTAGCGGGAGTCGGTATCACCGGGGAGCTGTTTTTT. It encodes CASSGLAGVGITGELFF.

The chain joins TRBV4-2 to TRBJ1-1; D possibly corresponds to TRBD1 (5 bases). This CDR3 spans 16 amino acids. Germline values: CDR1 LGHNA, CDR2 YNFKEQ. The V gene lost 1 base and the J gene lost 4 bases, with 16 bases spanning the gap. CDR3 DNA: TGTGCCAGCAGCCAAGTGGGGGTCAGGAGGGGCACTGAAGCTTTCTTT. Amino acid sequence: CASSQVGVRRGTEAFF.

The chain recombines TRBV6-1 with TRBJ2-5; no firm D call. Trimming cost V 6 bases and J 9 bases, with 14 bases left between them. Looked up from germline, CDR1 is MNHNS and CDR2 is SASEGT. CDR3 length: 12 residues. CDR3 nucleotides: TGTGCCAGCAGCCCCTCCTCGATTGCCCAGTACTTC. It is translated as CASSPSSIAQYF.

The chain uses TRBV20-1 and TRBJ2-1; weak D call: TRBD2 (5 bases). Trimming shortened V by 0 bases and J by 0 bases, and 9 bases separated the two germline ends. The CDR3 has 15 residues. The germline gives CDR1 DFQATT, CDR2 SNEGSKA (reference sequence). CDR3 amino acids: CSARDKRSSYNEQFF. As DNA, the CDR3 is TGCAGTGCTAGAGATAAGCGGAGCTCCTACAATGAGCAGTTCTTC.

CDR3 in amino acids: CASSLTPGSPLHF. In nucleotides, the CDR3 is TGTGCCAGCAGCTTAACGCCAGGATCACCCCTCCACTTT. The chain joins TRBV7-2 to TRBJ1-6; D uncertain. CDR1 is SGHTA and CDR2 is FQGNSA in the germline V gene. V was cut by 2 bases and J by 10 bases, with 9 bases left in between. The CDR3 totals 13 residues.

The chain couples TRBV3-1 to TRBJ2-1; possible D gene TRBD1, 5 bases. With 2 bases removed from V and 3 bases from J, the gap between germline ends came to 14 bases. Germline values: CDR1 LGHDT, CDR2 YNNKEL (reference sequence). The CDR3 sequence is 16 residues long. The CDR3 reads CASSQPQGIGYNEQFF. The CDR3 DNA reads TGTGCCAGCAGCCAACCGCAGGGTATCGGCTACAATGAGCAGTTCTTC.

This clonotype was seen a handful of times. The J gene is TRBJ2-6, the V gene TRBV19; TRBD1 is a possible D gene (5 bases). Germline V gives CDR1 LNHDA, CDR2 SQIVND (reference sequence). Between the trimmed V and J ends, which lost 0 bases and 0 bases, there was a span of 9 bases. There are 17 residues in the CDR3. The CDR3 loop is CASSIDRVSSGANVLTF. The CDR3 nucleotides are TGTGCCAGTAGTATAGACAGGGTTTCCTCTGGGGCCAACGTCCTGACTTTC.

The genes are TRBV5-6 and TRBJ2-2; the D gene is possibly TRBD1 (6 bases). In germline, CDR1 is SGHDT, CDR2 YYEEEE. CDR3 length: 16 residues. V was cut by 0 bases and J by 5 bases, with 14 bases left in between. This chain's CDR3 is CASSLVPGQRTGELFF. The CDR3 bases are TGTGCCAGCAGCTTGGTCCCGGGACAACGAACCGGGGAGCTGTTTTTT.

This clonotype appeared many times. V usage is TRBV28 and J usage is TRBJ1-2; tentatively, D is TRBD1 (5 bases). The V and J ends lost 3 bases and 4 bases respectively, with 15 bases between them. Germline CDR1 is MDHEN and CDR2 is SYDVKM. The CDR3 contains 15 residues. CDR3 region: CASSFWVRAGYGYTF. In DNA, the CDR3 is TGTGCCAGCAGTTTCTGGGTCAGGGCTGGCTATGGCTACACCTTC.